This record looks at one TCR beta chain sequence and its context. Antigen specificity is unknown. Template switching created a universal primer site, and the cDNA included unique molecular identifiers. A single record per CDR3 protein comes from TCRdb applying MiXCR to the 5' RACE reads. The data show approximately 490,000 distinct CDR3 sequences, with about a fifth seen just once and 0.48% held by the top ten. This sample was taken from a study of identical twins. General study findings and limits: Cord blood beta clonotypes present at high abundance carried fewer insertions; no such pattern appeared in memory repertoires. A partial confounding effect on zero-insertion analyses could come from invariant MAIT and iNKT cells. Twin sharing of out-of-frame TCR alpha was underestimated by models in monozygotic pairs.

Germline loops: CDR1 MNHEY, CDR2 SMNVEV (reference sequence). CDR3 size: 16 residues. V lost 0 bases to trimming and J lost 2 bases; unmatched junction nucleotides: 1. The data also belong to a second study, concerning yellow fever vaccine responses in identical twins.

Sequencing was performed on CD4+ T cells sorted from blood. The TCR sequence derives from a woman between 18 and 30 years old in good health. This chain joins TRBV27 and TRBJ2-5; 12 bases map to TRBD2. The CDR3 region is CASSLSLAGGQETQYF. The CDR3 DNA is TGTGCCAGCAGTTTATCCCTAGCGGGGGGGCAAGAGACCCAGTACTTC.